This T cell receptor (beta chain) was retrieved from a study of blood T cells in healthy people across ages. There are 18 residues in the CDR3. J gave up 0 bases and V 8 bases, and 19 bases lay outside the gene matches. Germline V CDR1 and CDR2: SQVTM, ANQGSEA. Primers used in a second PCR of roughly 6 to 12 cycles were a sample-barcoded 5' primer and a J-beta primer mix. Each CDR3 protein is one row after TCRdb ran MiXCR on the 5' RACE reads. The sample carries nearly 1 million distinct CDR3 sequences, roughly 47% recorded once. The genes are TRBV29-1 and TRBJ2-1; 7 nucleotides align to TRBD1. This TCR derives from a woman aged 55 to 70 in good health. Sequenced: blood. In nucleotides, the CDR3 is TGCAGCTTTCTGCCGACAGGGAGCGTTTATAGCTCCTACAATGAGCAGTTCTTC. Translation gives CSFLPTGSVYSSYNEQFF.